This record covers a single TCR beta chain. What it recognizes is unknown. The sample is drawn from a study of cytomegalovirus exposure and HLA in healthy donors. Study results and caveats: When the data were analyzed later, several of the most significant clusters appeared to be linked to common viral pathogens.

Vbeta (60) and Jbeta (13) primers were used in the PCR. TCRdb keeps only in-frame clones here, not all; method: immunoSEQ multiplex PCR. Of about 110,000 clones in the sample, over 65% were seen once. V was trimmed by 3 bases and J by 8 bases, leaving 13 bases between them. The length of the CDR3 is 14 residues. Germline CDR1 and CDR2: SGHNT and YENEEA. This chain uses TRBV11-3 with TRBJ1-4, with unresolved D. The TCR originated in a female donor in good health and CMV-seropositive. Sequencing input: PBMCs. The CDR3 bases are TGTGCCAGCAGCTTTGACCCCAGGCTCGAAAAACTGTTTTTT. Translating gives CASSFDPRLEKLFF.